Following are 8 T cell receptor beta chains from one sample sequenced in a study of CD8+ T cells in alopecia areata. Sequencing relied on a cDNA template that was reverse transcribed from extracted RNA. The method was immunoSEQ multiplex PCR; TCRdb's version includes in-frame clones alone and lacks a portion of them. The sample has 100,000 to 150,000 clones, around 63% seen once; the top ten hold 5% to 7%. The treatment is: oral pan-JAK inhibitor, 5-10 mg twice daily. Source: CD4+ T cells sorted from blood, taken at week 4, from a patient treated with tofacitinib. The receptors originated from a human donor with alopecia areata.

CDR3: CASSLVRGTGTINYGYTF. As DNA, the CDR3 is TGTGCCAGCAGCTTGGTTAGGGGAACAGGGACAATCAACTATGGCTACACCTTC. The V and J genes are TRBV5-6 and TRBJ1-2; tentative D call: TRBD1 (6 bases). The germline V gene encodes CDR1 SGHDT and CDR2 YYEEEE. The CDR3 runs to 18 residues. V was trimmed by 0 bases and J by 2 bases, leaving 20 bases between them.

The chain combines TRBV4-3 with TRBJ1-2; 7 bases agree with TRBD1. CDR3 length: 14 residues. V dropped 1 base and J dropped 7; count of bases not matched to a gene: 6. Germline CDR1 and CDR2: LGHNA and YSLEER. CDR3 sequence: CASSQAGTVGGYTF. CDR3 sequence (DNA): TGCGCCAGCAGCCAAGCCGGGACAGTGGGTGGCTACACCTTC.

The chain employs TRBV7-2 and TRBJ2-5; D is perhaps TRBD1 or TRBD2 (6 bases each). Germline CDR1 and CDR2: SGHTA and FQGNSA. The CDR3 has 14 residues. Trimming stripped 5 bases from V and 3 bases from J, with 13 bases between. CDR3 in DNA: TGTGCCAGCAGCCTAATTAGGGGGGAAGAGACCCAGTACTTC. Its translation: CASSLIRGEETQYF.

CDR3 coding DNA: TGTGCCACGCGGACGCATATGAATTCCTACGAGCAGTACTTC. This translates into CATRTHMNSYEQYF. This chain links TRBV5-4 with TRBJ2-7; D is uncertain. V gave up 9 bases and J gave up 1 base, with 17 bases separating them. CDR1 is SGHNT, CDR2 YYREEE, per germline (reference sequence). The CDR3 runs 14 residues.

This chain connects TRBV5-1 to TRBJ2-1; 9 nucleotides line up with TRBD2. The germline CDR1 and CDR2 sequences are SGHRS and YFSETQ. The CDR3 is 15 residues long. The V segment lost 1 base and the J segment 5 bases; nucleotides outside the gene matches: 4. The CDR3 is CASSLRASGDNEQFF. CDR3 DNA: TGCGCCAGCAGCTTGCGGGCTAGCGGGGACAATGAGCAGTTCTTC. The complete variable domain, with remaining parts taken from reference TRBV5-1 and TRBJ2-1, reads KAGVTQTPRYLIKTRGQQVTLSCSPISGHRSVSWYQQTPGQGLQFLFEYFSETQRNKGNFPGRFSGRQFSNSRSEMNVSTLELGDSALYLCASSLRASGDNEQFFGPGTRLTVL.

The table lists this clone with a few counts. The rearrangement uses TRBV10-3 and TRBJ2-5, with D perhaps given as TRBD1 or TRBD2 (6 bases each). Trimming cost V 7 bases and J 5 bases, with 14 bases left between them. The CDR3 covers 13 residues. Germline CDR1 and CDR2: ENHRY and SYGVKD. In DNA, the CDR3 is TGTGCCATCATGAGGGGGGCAGGGGAGACCCAGTACTTC. Its translation: CAIMRGAGETQYF.

The J gene is TRBJ1-2, the V gene TRBV6-6, with D perhaps matching TRBD1 (6 bases). V was trimmed by 5 bases and J by 8 bases, leaving 9 bases between them. The CDR3 consists of 11 residues. Per germline, CDR1 MNHNY and CDR2 SVGAGI (reference sequence). The CDR3 sequence is CASSRGEGYTF. Here the CDR3 DNA reads TGTGCCAGCAGTAGGGGGGAGGGCTACACCTTC.

V is TRBV4-3 and J is TRBJ2-1, with 11 bases matching TRBD2. This CDR3 region has 17 residues. The germline CDR1 and CDR2 sequences are LGHNA and YSLEER. After removal of 1 base from V and 6 bases from J, the junction contained 8 bases not matched to a gene. The DNA for the CDR3 is TGCGCCAGCAGCCAAGTCCCTACTAGCGGGAGTATCAATGAGCAGTTCTTC. Protein: CASSQVPTSGSINEQFF.